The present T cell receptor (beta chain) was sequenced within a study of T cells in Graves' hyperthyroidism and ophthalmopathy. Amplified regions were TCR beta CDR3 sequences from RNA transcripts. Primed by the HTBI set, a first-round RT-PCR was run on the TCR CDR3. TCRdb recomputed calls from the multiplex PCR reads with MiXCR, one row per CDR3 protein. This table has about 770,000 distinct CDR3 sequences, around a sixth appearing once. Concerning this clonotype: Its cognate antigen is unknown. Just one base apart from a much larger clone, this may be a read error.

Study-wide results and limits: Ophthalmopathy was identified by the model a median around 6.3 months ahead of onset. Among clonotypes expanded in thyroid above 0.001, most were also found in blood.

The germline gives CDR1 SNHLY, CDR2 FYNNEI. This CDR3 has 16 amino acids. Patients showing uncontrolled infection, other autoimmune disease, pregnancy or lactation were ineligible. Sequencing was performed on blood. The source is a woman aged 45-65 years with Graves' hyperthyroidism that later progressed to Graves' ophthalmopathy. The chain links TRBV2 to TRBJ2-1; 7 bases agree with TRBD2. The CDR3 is CASSGKSGMVKNELFF. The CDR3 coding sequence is TGTGCCAGCAGCGGTAAAAGCGGGATGGTTAAAAATGAGCTGTTCTTC.